This T cell receptor beta chain is drawn from a study of blood T cell repertoires in COVID-19. Study-wide background: Acute and convalescent COVID-19 specimens originated in the United States, Italy and Spain. T cells, B-cell-depleted T cells, or PBMCs provided the cDNA or gDNA that served as material.

Per the germline V gene, CDR1 is SNHLY and CDR2 is FYNNEI. The V gene end was trimmed by 3 bases and the J gene end by 3 bases; junction bases not matched to a gene: 4. The CDR3 runs to 15 residues. This clone was detected only once. Original processing methods: Estimates of nucleated cell counts were drawn from the amplification of reference gene primers. Libraries were prepared by immunoSEQ multiplex PCR; TCRdb keeps only in-frame clonotypes and omits some of them. The D gene and trimming were derived from the DNA, and the V and J assignments and clone size from that table. This table holds about 200,000 clones, more than 80% found once.

The chain joins TRBV2 to TRBJ1-5, with 8 bases matching TRBD1. The source of this sequence is a man aged 45 to 65 with acute or convalescent COVID-19. Sequencing used peripheral blood. CDR3 residues: CASSEGQADNQPQHF. The CDR3 coding sequence is TGTGCCAGCAGTGAGGGACAGGCGGACAATCAGCCCCAGCATTTT.